The TCR beta chain described here comes from a study of CD8 T cells in ankylosing spondylitis. General observations from the study: A TCR beta motif made of about eight highly homologous variants seemed typical of ankylosing spondylitis blood.

TCRdb re-derived calls from the 5' RACE reads in MiXCR, one entry per CDR3 protein. This sample has roughly 700,000 distinct CDR3 sequences, with roughly 19% found just once. This clonotype was picked up a small number of times. No antigen is known for it. Germline values: CDR1 SGHRS, CDR2 YFSETQ. V lost 6 bases, J lost 5 bases, and 15 bases lay in between. The CDR3 extends over 13 amino acids. The sample comprised blood, either unsorted or a sorted T cell fraction (not recorded which). The TCR was taken from a male donor with ankylosing spondylitis. The rearrangement links TRBV5-1 to TRBJ2-7; D is perhaps TRBD2 (5 bases). The CDR3 protein is CASMERGSNEQYF. CDR3 nucleotide sequence: TGCGCCAGCATGGAACGGGGTTCCAACGAGCAGTACTTC.